This entry concerns a single T cell receptor beta chain. Germline-derived CDR1 and CDR2 are SGHNT and YENEEA. The CDR3 covers 14 residues. The junction had 6 bases not matched to a gene; V was cut back by 5 bases and J by 7 bases. Assay used: immunoSEQ multiplex PCR; TCRdb lists only in-frame clones, some missing. The sample comprises about 110,000 clones, approximately 80% of which are singletons, and 6.5% rests with the top ten. This entry belongs to a study of control samples from healthy donors and cancer patients. The gene calls are TRBV11-3 and TRBJ2-1; 9 nucleotides line up with TRBD1. The specimen was blood. This TCR derives from a young man in good health. This chain's CDR3 is CASSRLDRGNEQFF. The CDR3 DNA follows: TGTGCCAGCAGCCGATTAGACAGGGGGAATGAGCAGTTCTTC.